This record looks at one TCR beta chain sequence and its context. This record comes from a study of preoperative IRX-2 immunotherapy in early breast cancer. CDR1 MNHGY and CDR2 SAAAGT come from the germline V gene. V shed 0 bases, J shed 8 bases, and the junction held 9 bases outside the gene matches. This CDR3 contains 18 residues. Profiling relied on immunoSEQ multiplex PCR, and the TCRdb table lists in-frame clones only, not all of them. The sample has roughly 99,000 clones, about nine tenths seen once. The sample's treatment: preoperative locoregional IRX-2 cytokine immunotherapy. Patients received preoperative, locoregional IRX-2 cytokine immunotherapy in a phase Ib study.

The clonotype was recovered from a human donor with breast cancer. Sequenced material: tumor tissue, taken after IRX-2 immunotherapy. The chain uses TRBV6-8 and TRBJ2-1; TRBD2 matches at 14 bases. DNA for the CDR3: TGTGCCAGCAGTTACTCGACGGGACTAGCGGGAGAAGTAGATGAGCAGTTCTTC. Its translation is CASSYSTGLAGEVDEQFF.